This TCR beta chain was retrieved from a study of blood T cells in healthy people across ages. CDR1 GTSNPN and CDR2 SVGIG come from the germline V gene (reference sequence). CDR3 length: 16 residues. Trimming removed 0 bases at V and 0 bases at J, with 11 bases between. Donors were healthy Caucasian individuals from Russia aged roughly 6 to 90. Isolation recovered at least 6 million PBMCs from every sample. Combining a sample-barcoded 5' primer with a J-beta primer mix, a second PCR ran for roughly 7 to 11 cycles. Each TCR beta cDNA got a 12-nucleotide random molecular identifier. All samples gave at least 3 million CDR3-containing paired-end reads. MiXCR, run by TCRdb on the 5' RACE reads, gives a single entry per CDR3 protein. The sample records some 1.6 million distinct CDR3 sequences, about 31% being singletons.

This chain connects TRBV30 to TRBJ1-4; TRBD1 is a possible D gene (5 bases). This TCR came from a woman between 25 and 40 years old in good health. Specimen: blood. CDR3 loop: CAWSVGTPATNEKLFF. CDR3 nucleotide sequence: TGTGCCTGGAGTGTTGGGACTCCCGCAACTAATGAAAAACTGTTTTTT.